What follows are 17 T cell receptor beta chains derived from one specimen sequenced in a study of cytomegalovirus exposure and HLA in healthy donors. 13 Jbeta primers and 60 Vbeta primers were used for the PCR. Here immunoSEQ multiplex PCR was the method, and the copy in TCRdb shows in-frame clones only, minus some. The data hold 200,000 or so clones, with 75% to 90% observed a single time. Sequenced sample: PBMCs. The receptors derive from a woman in her forties or fifties in good health and CMV-seropositive.

This clone was picked up one time. The genes are TRBV9 and TRBJ1-3, with TRBD1 matching 7 bases. V was clipped by 3 bases and J by 4 bases; unmatched bases: 4. There are 14 residues in the CDR3. Germline CDR1 reads SGDLS; CDR2 reads YYNGEE. This CDR3 is CASSDGTAGNTIYF. The CDR3 nucleotides read TGTGCCAGCAGCGACGGGACAGCAGGAAACACCATATATTTT.

The V gene is TRBV29-1, the J gene TRBJ1-2; D is ambiguous. Trimming left V 7 bases short and J 0 bases short, with 12 bases between. The CDR3 runs 13 residues. Looked up from germline, CDR1 is SQVTM and CDR2 is ANQGSEA. CDR3 protein: CSAGEAPNYGYTF. CDR3 coding DNA: TGCAGCGCCGGTGAGGCACCTAACTATGGCTACACCTTC.

The chain uses TRBV5-8 and TRBJ1-2, with 8 bases matching TRBD1. V trimming: 1 base; J trimming: 4 bases; junction bases outside the gene matches: 6. Germline assignment: CDR1 SGHTS and CDR2 YDEGEE. This CDR3 is built from 15 residues. CDR3 loop: CASSLLRTGSYGYTF. The CDR3 bases are TGTGCCAGCAGCTTGCTTCGGACAGGGAGCTATGGCTACACCTTC.

The genes are TRBV2 and TRBJ1-5; TRBD1 matches at 11 bases. The ends lost 7 bases at V and 7 bases at J; junction bases unmatched: 6. Germline loops: CDR1 SNHLY, CDR2 FYNNEI. CDR3 size: 14 residues. The CDR3 DNA reads TGTGCCAGCATCCTGGGACAGGGGGGACAGCCCCAGCATTTT. This codes for CASILGQGGQPQHF.

The rearrangement uses TRBV19 and TRBJ1-1; no definite D call. Per the germline V gene, CDR1 is LNHDA and CDR2 is SQIVND (reference sequence). Trimming stripped 5 bases from V and 4 bases from J, with 5 bases between. The CDR3 has 11 residues. CDR3 in amino acids: CASSFGTEAFF. DNA of the CDR3: TGTGCCAGTAGTTTCGGCACTGAAGCTTTCTTT. Full variable domain (remainder filled in from reference TRBV19 and TRBJ1-1): DGGITQSPKYLFRKEGQNVTLSCEQNLNHDAMYWYRQDPGQGLRLIYYSQIVNDFQKGDIAEGYSVSREKKESFPLTVTSAQKNPTAFYLCASSFGTEAFFGQGTRLTVV.

This chain links TRBV19 with TRBJ2-5; 8 bases are shared with TRBD2. V lost 7 bases and J lost 2; bases outside the gene matches: 12. This CDR3 region has 16 residues. The V gene's germline CDR1 is LNHDA and CDR2 SQIVND (reference sequence). DNA of the CDR3: TGTGCCAGTAACCCTGGGGCTAGCGGGTTACAAGAGACCCAGTACTTC. Its protein is CASNPGASGLQETQYF.

The chain has TRBV15 and TRBJ1-2; 7 bases map to TRBD1. Germline V gives CDR1 LNHNV, CDR2 YYDKDF (reference sequence). This CDR3 contains 15 residues. V shed 3 bases and J 5 bases; nucleotides not matched to a gene: 9. The CDR3 DNA reads as TGTGCCACCAGCAGGAGGTTTACAGGGGAGTATGGCTACACCTTC. It specifies CATSRRFTGEYGYTF.

The CDR3 loop is CASSLAASGYEQYF. The CDR3 bases are TGTGCCAGCAGTTTAGCGGCTAGCGGGTACGAGCAGTACTTC. This chain connects TRBV27 to TRBJ2-7; 8 bases fit TRBD2. CDR3 length: 14 amino acids. Germline assignment: CDR1 MNHEY and CDR2 SMNVEV (reference sequence). The ends lost 2 bases at V and 4 bases at J; junction bases unmatched: 4.

This clone was counted only a few times. The chain combines TRBV6-5 with TRBJ1-1, with TRBD1 as a possible D gene (6 bases). The V gene's germline CDR1 is MNHEY and CDR2 SVGAGI. The length of the CDR3 is 14 residues. V lost 7 bases, J lost 7 bases, and 19 bases lay in between. CDR3: CASTRDTRGNEAFF. CDR3 sequence (DNA): TGTGCCAGCACCAGGGACACCCGCGGAAATGAAGCTTTCTTT.

The genes are TRBV7-2 and TRBJ1-4; D might be TRBD1 (5 bases). The CDR3 extends over 14 amino acids. Looked up from germline, CDR1 is SGHTA and CDR2 is FQGNSA. Between the trimmed V and J ends, which lost 5 bases and 8 bases, there was a span of 15 bases. The CDR3 here is CASSRQSLGEKLFF. DNA of the CDR3: TGTGCCAGCAGCCGACAGTCGCTCGGGGAAAAACTGTTTTTT.

The chain joins TRBV29-1 to TRBJ2-7; D perhaps matches TRBD1 (5 bases). The CDR3 is made up of 13 amino acids. V gave up 4 bases and J gave up 5 bases, with 15 bases separating them. CDR1 is SQVTM and CDR2 is ANQGSEA in the germline V gene. CDR3 in DNA: TGCAGCGTTGCCGGCAGGGCGTTAGACGAGCAGTACTTC. Its translation is CSVAGRALDEQYF.

V gene TRBV11-3 combines with J gene TRBJ2-1; 8 bases align to TRBD1. Germline CDR1 and CDR2: SGHNT and YENEEA. Trimming removed 5 bases from V and 3 bases from J; junction bases left unmatched: 6. The CDR3 loop spans 15 amino acids. The CDR3 DNA is TGTGCCAGCAGCCTGACAGGGGAGCACTACAATGAGCAGTTCTTC. Translated: CASSLTGEHYNEQFF.

The chain recombines TRBV6-1 with TRBJ1-2; TRBD1 matches 9 bases. V gave up 7 bases and J gave up 1 base; unmatched junction bases: 4. The CDR3 extends over 14 amino acids. The germline V gene has CDR1 MNHNS and CDR2 SASEGT. CDR3 bases: TGTGCCAGCAACTTGGGACAGGGTAACTATGGCTACACCTTC. This sequence encodes CASNLGQGNYGYTF.

The chain carries TRBV7-3 and TRBJ2-2; 9 positions agree with TRBD2. The V gene's germline CDR1 is SGHTA and CDR2 FQGTGA. This CDR3 has 15 residues. Trimming removed 1 base from V and 6 bases from J; junction bases left unmatched: 3. The chain's CDR3 is CASSLNGLASGELFF. The CDR3 DNA is TGTGCCAGCAGCTTAAACGGACTAGCGTCCGGGGAGCTGTTTTTT. The full variable domain, rest sourced from reference TRBV7-3 and TRBJ2-2, is GAGVSQTPSNKVTEKGKYVELRCDPISGHTALYWYRQSLGQGPEFLIYFQGTGAADDSGLPNDRFFAVRPEGSVSTLKIQRTERGDSAVYLCASSLNGLASGELFFGEGSRLTVL.

This chain links TRBV5-6 with TRBJ2-3; TRBD2 aligns across 7 bases. The V segment lost 0 bases and the J segment 4 bases; nucleotides outside the gene matches: 5. CDR3 length: 15 amino acids. The germline V gene has CDR1 SGHDT and CDR2 YYEEEE. The CDR3 sequence is CASSLAPGGADTQYF. The CDR3 bases are TGTGCCAGCAGCTTGGCTCCGGGAGGCGCAGATACGCAGTATTTT.

The rearrangement links TRBV27 to TRBJ1-2; 8 bases align to TRBD1. The V and J ends lost 6 bases and 0 bases, in that order; junction bases with no gene match: 6. This CDR3 has 15 residues. CDR1 and CDR2 (germline): MNHEY, SMNVEV (reference sequence). CDR3 region: CASRLTGGANYGYTF. The CDR3, as DNA: TGTGCCAGCAGACTTACAGGGGGAGCTAACTATGGCTACACCTTC.

The J gene is TRBJ1-1, the V gene TRBV6-5, with D possibly matching TRBD1 (6 bases). Germline loops: CDR1 MNHEY, CDR2 SVGAGI. The CDR3 is 13 amino acids. Trimming removed 8 bases at V and 6 bases at J, with 16 bases between. In DNA, the CDR3 is TGTGCCAGCCGCGGGGGGGCTCTTTCTGAAGCTTTCTTT. It specifies CASRGGALSEAFF.